These T cell receptor beta chains were read from a single sample in a study of blood T cell repertoires in COVID-19. The assay was immunoSEQ multiplex PCR, and TCRdb's table has in-frame clones only and misses some. The sample holds 250,000 to 300,000 clones; roughly nine tenths are singletons and the top ten take 1.7%. The specimen sequenced was PBMCs or T cells enriched from blood (not recorded which). These receptors were taken from a woman aged 35 to 49 who had recovered from COVID-19. Each CDR3 is given with its conserved first and last residue. D genes are given only for firm matches. Clone size appears in some rows only: once, few, many, or a class for an expanded clone.

.,.,TRBJ2-2,TRBV3-1/TRBV3-2,CASSLRGGNTGELFF,TGTGCCAGCAGCCTGAGAGGGGGAAACACCGGGGAGCTGTTTTTT
.,.,TRBJ1-2,TRBV10-3,CAISEWAKSYGYTF,TGTGCCATCAGCGAGTGGGCTAAATCCTATGGCTACACCTTC
.,.,TRBJ1-1,TRBV5-1,CASSSARVDLNTEAFF,TGCGCCAGCAGCTCTGCGCGGGTGGACCTGAACACTGAAGCTTTCTTT
.,TRBD2,TRBJ2-1,TRBV19,CASSTSGNSYNEQFF,TGTGCCAGTAGTACGAGCGGGAACTCCTACAATGAGCAGTTCTTC
.,.,TRBJ1-5,TRBV18,CASDNQYSNQPQHF,TGTGCCAGTGACAACCAGTATAGCAATCAGCCCCAGCATTTT
once,TRBD1,TRBJ1-1,TRBV11-2,CASSLATWTGDTEAFF,TGTGCCAGCAGCTTAGCAACATGGACAGGCGACACTGAAGCTTTCTTT
.,TRBD1,TRBJ1-5,TRBV6-1,CASSDRGPNQPQHF,TGTGCCAGCAGTGACAGGGGGCCGAACCAGCCCCAGCATTTT
.,TRBD2,TRBJ2-1,TRBV6-5,CASSPSGSSYNEQFF,TGTGCCAGCAGTCCTAGCGGGAGCTCCTACAATGAGCAGTTCTTC
.,.,TRBJ1-2,TRBV6-5,CASGRTVEDAGYTF,TGTGCCAGCGGAAGGACAGTAGAAGATGCTGGCTACACCTTC
.,.,TRBJ1-4,TRBV2,CATGVTNEKLFF,TGTGCCACAGGGGTAACTAATGAAAAACTGTTTTTT
.,TRBD1,TRBJ1-1,TRBV5-1,CASSPNRQGRMNTEAFF,TGCGCCAGCAGCCCCAATCGACAGGGGAGGATGAACACTGAAGCTTTCTTT
.,TRBD2,TRBJ2-5,TRBV9,CASSAGTTLQETQYF,TGTGCCAGCAGCGCCGGGACTACTCTCCAAGAGACCCAGTACTTC
.,.,TRBJ1-5,TRBV7-9,CASSFSSNQPQHF,TGTGCCAGCAGCTTCAGTAGCAATCAGCCCCAGCATTTT
.,TRBD1,TRBJ1-2,TRBV10-3,CAIRDREGTF,TGTGCCATCAGAGACAGGGAAGGCACCTTC
.,.,TRBJ2-1,TRBV6-5,CASSYTPGGRGEQFF,TGTGCCAGCAGTTACACCCCAGGGGGGCGCGGTGAGCAGTTCTTC